This passage covers 25 T cell receptor beta chains from one sample sequenced in a study of chemoradiotherapy in HPV16-positive cancers. Using immunoSEQ multiplex PCR, the repertoire was profiled, and TCRdb retains in-frame clones only, with some absent. Among 25,000 to 40,000 clones listed, more than 70% were seen once. This specimen consisted of blood, obtained from a patient who underwent chemoradiotherapy. These receptors came from a human donor with HPV-associated anogenital cancer.

V and J are TRBV10-3 and TRBJ1-2; possibly TRBD1 for D (5 bases). CDR3 length: 13 residues. Between the trimmed V and J ends, which lost 4 bases and 2 bases, there was a span of 8 bases. Germline CDR1 is ENHRY and CDR2 is SYGVKD. This CDR3 is CAISVGENYGYTF. The CDR3, as DNA: TGTGCCATCAGTGTGGGGGAAAACTATGGCTACACCTTC.

The V call is TRBV2, the J call TRBJ2-4; the D gene is possibly TRBD1 (6 bases). Trimming took 10 bases from V and 0 from J, leaving 10 bases between them. The CDR3 is made up of 13 amino acids. Germline CDR1 and CDR2: SNHLY and FYNNEI. The CDR3 coding sequence is TGTGCCACGTACAGGGTAGCCAAAAACATTCAGTACTTC. Translating it yields CATYRVAKNIQYF.

The chain is built from TRBV4-1 and TRBJ1-5, with a weak D call TRBD1 (5 bases). V lost 4 bases and J lost 3, with 13 bases in between. Germline CDR1 reads MGHRA; CDR2 reads YSYEKL. The length of the CDR3 is 15 residues. The CDR3 loop is CASSREGFSNQPQHF. The CDR3 bases are TGCGCCAGCAGCCGAGAGGGGTTTTCCAATCAGCCCCAGCATTTT.

V usage is TRBV4-2 and J usage is TRBJ1-5; D perhaps matches TRBD1 (6 bases). The CDR3 is 13 amino acids. Trimming took 4 bases from V and 4 from J, leaving 8 bases between them. The germline V gene has CDR1 LGHNA and CDR2 YNFKEQ. The CDR3 nucleotides are TGTGCCAGCAGCCCGGACAGAAATCAGCCCCAGCATTTT. Residues: CASSPDRNQPQHF.

This chain links TRBV7-3 with TRBJ1-1; D gene uncertain. V lost 1 base, J lost 1 base, and 10 bases lay in between. Germline assignment: CDR1 SGHTA and CDR2 FQGTGA. The CDR3 sequence is 15 residues long. CDR3 in DNA: TGTGCCAGCAGCTTAAAGTTGGCGGAGAACACTGAAGCTTTCTTT. Translation: CASSLKLAENTEAFF.

The chain joins TRBV7-9 to TRBJ1-1; TRBD1 matches at 7 bases. Per germline, CDR1 SEHNR and CDR2 FQNEAQ (reference sequence). This CDR3 contains 13 residues. J was trimmed by 5 bases and V by 3 bases; bases with no gene match: 3. CDR3 sequence (DNA): TGTGCCAGCAGCTTGCAGGGGGGGACTGAAGCTTTCTTT. It specifies CASSLQGGTEAFF.

This chain uses TRBV7-3 with TRBJ1-6; D gene uncertain. Germline values: CDR1 SGHTA, CDR2 FQGTGA. This CDR3 region has 14 residues. V was trimmed by 2 bases and J by 6 bases, leaving 8 bases between them. The CDR3 is CASSLSQLNSPLHF. The CDR3 DNA reads TGTGCCAGCAGCTTATCCCAGCTTAATTCACCCCTCCACTTT.

The rearrangement uses TRBV15 and TRBJ1-3; maybe TRBD1 (5 bases). V lost 1 base to trimming and J lost 0 bases, with 7 bases between them. In germline, CDR1 is LNHNV, CDR2 YYDKDF (reference sequence). The CDR3 extends over 15 amino acids. The DNA for the CDR3 is TGTGCCACCAGCAGAGTGAGGGGCTCTGGAAACACCATATATTTT. Amino acids: CATSRVRGSGNTIYF.

CDR3 in amino acids: CSVQESSGNTIYF. In DNA form, the CDR3 reads TGCAGCGTACAGGAGAGCTCTGGAAACACCATATATTTT. The chain recombines TRBV29-1 with TRBJ1-3; possibly TRBD1 for D (5 bases). V shed 6 bases and J shed 0 bases, with 9 bases lying between them. CDR1 is SQVTM, CDR2 ANQGSEA, per germline. CDR3 length: 13 amino acids.

V gene TRBV4-1 combines with J gene TRBJ1-4; D gene ambiguous. The CDR3 loop spans 16 amino acids. The V and J ends lost 0 bases and 3 bases respectively, with 11 bases between them. Germline V gene data show CDR1 as MGHRA and CDR2 as YSYEKL. CDR3 residues: CASSQDSSSANEKLFF. CDR3 DNA: TGCGCCAGCAGCCAAGACTCAAGTTCCGCTAATGAAAAACTGTTTTTT.

V usage is TRBV5-4 and J usage is TRBJ2-7; 12 bases are shared with TRBD2. Germline CDR1 SGHNT, CDR2 YYREEE (reference sequence). CDR3 size: 15 residues. V trimming: 4 bases; J trimming: 5 bases; junction bases outside the gene matches: 7. CDR3: CASSETSGRRHEQYF. CDR3 coding DNA: TGTGCCAGCAGCGAGACTAGCGGGAGAAGGCACGAGCAGTACTTC.

The sample holds one count of this clone. Sequence at one end of the junction differs from germline and may be a read error. The chain couples TRBV11-2 to TRBJ1-3, with D unresolved. The germline V gene has CDR1 SGHAT and CDR2 FQNNGV. CDR3 size: 13 residues. CDR3 residues: CASGLEKENTIYF. For the CDR3, the DNA is TGTGCCAGCGGCTTAGAAAAAGAAAACACCATATATTTT.

The rearrangement joins TRBV6-4 to TRBJ2-2; D unclear. CDR1 MRHNA and CDR2 SNTAGT come from the germline V gene. Trimming took off 8 bases at V and 4 bases at J, with 11 bases between the two ends. The CDR3 is 13 residues long. The CDR3 coding sequence is TGTGCCAGCTCGGAATGGGGCACCGGGGAGCTGTTTTTT. Residues: CASSEWGTGELFF.

This sequence joins TRBV4-1 and TRBJ1-2; no clear D gene. CDR3 length: 16 amino acids. Germline lookup yields CDR1 MGHRA and CDR2 YSYEKL. With 0 bases removed from V and 4 bases from J, the gap between germline ends came to 15 bases. The CDR3 sequence is CASSQDGGLTPYGYTF. As DNA, the CDR3 is TGCGCCAGCAGCCAAGATGGAGGTCTTACGCCCTATGGCTACACCTTC.

The chain links TRBV28 to TRBJ1-2; maybe TRBD1 (5 bases). This CDR3 comprises 15 residues. The V gene lost 4 bases and the J gene lost 5 bases, with 17 bases spanning the gap. The germline gives CDR1 MDHEN, CDR2 SYDVKM. The CDR3: CASSSRLGARYGYTF. The DNA of the CDR3 is TGTGCCAGCAGTTCGCGTCTAGGGGCGCGATATGGCTACACCTTC.

The V and J genes are TRBV5-5 and TRBJ2-7, with D perhaps TRBD2 (7 bases). In germline, CDR1 is SGHKS, CDR2 YYEKEE (reference sequence). The CDR3 is 15 amino acids. V lost 1 base to trimming and J lost 2 bases, with 13 bases between them. CDR3 DNA sequence: TGTGCCAGCAGCTTGTACGGGGGGCTAACCTACGAGCAGTACTTC. Protein sequence: CASSLYGGLTYEQYF.

In this sample, this clone turned up once. V usage is TRBV19 and J usage is TRBJ1-5; D might be TRBD1 (5 bases). Trimming stripped 7 bases from V and 7 bases from J, with 23 bases between. The germline gives CDR1 LNHDA, CDR2 SQIVND (reference sequence). The CDR3 consists of 16 residues. For the CDR3, the DNA is TGTGCCAGTACTAAAAGCCCCGACAGCCCAGGGCAGCCCCAGCATTTT. Its translation: CASTKSPDSPGQPQHF.

The V gene is TRBV7-2, the J gene TRBJ1-2, with TRBD1 as a possible D gene (5 bases). The V end lost 9 bases, the J end lost 5 bases, and 16 bases lay between the germline ends. The germline CDR1 and CDR2 sequences are SGHTA and FQGNSA. This CDR3 has 13 residues. The CDR3 region has the DNA TGTGCCAGTATCACCGGGGGGAAATATGGCTACACCTTC. Encoded protein: CASITGGKYGYTF.

V gene TRBV13 combines with J gene TRBJ2-3, with 15 bases that match TRBD2. V lost 6 bases, J lost 0 bases, and 7 bases stayed unmatched. This CDR3 region has 18 residues. The germline CDR1 and CDR2 sequences are PRHDT and FYEKMQ (reference sequence). The CDR3 loop reads CASSSGLAGGFSTDTQYF. The DNA of the CDR3 is TGTGCCAGCAGTTCGGGACTAGCGGGGGGATTTAGCACAGATACGCAGTATTTT.

This clone occurred once. V usage is TRBV28 and J usage is TRBJ1-3; a possible D gene is TRBD1 (6 bases). The CDR3 loop spans 14 amino acids. The V gene lost 5 bases and the J gene lost 4 bases, with 12 bases spanning the gap. Germline V gene lookup returns CDR1 MDHEN and CDR2 SYDVKM. The DNA of the CDR3 is TGTGCCAGCAGTACTGGGACATCCGGAAACACCATATATTTT. The encoded protein is CASSTGTSGNTIYF.

V usage is TRBV7-9 and J usage is TRBJ1-6; the match to TRBD1 covers 10 bases. This CDR3 spans 16 amino acids. V lost 5 bases and J lost 7; bases outside the gene matches: 8. Germline CDR1 SEHNR, CDR2 FQNEAQ (reference sequence). CDR3 region: CASSASGGQGNSPLHF. Written as DNA, the CDR3 is TGTGCCAGCAGCGCTAGCGGGGGACAGGGGAATTCACCCCTCCACTTT.

This clone is labeled medium-sized. This sequence joins TRBV6-5 and TRBJ2-7; no reliable D call. CDR1 and CDR2 (germline): MNHEY, SVGAGI. V was trimmed by 2 bases and J by 0 bases, leaving 11 bases between them. The CDR3 is made up of 15 amino acids. In DNA, the CDR3 is TGTGCCAGCAGTTACCACAGCTCCTCCTCCTACGAGCAGTACTTC. Amino acids: CASSYHSSSSYEQYF.

Here the CDR3 reads CASSIGDTYEQYF. CDR3 DNA sequence: TGTGCCAGTAGTATAGGAGACACCTACGAGCAGTACTTC. This chain links TRBV19 with TRBJ2-7; D is ambiguous. CDR3 length: 13 residues. The germline gives CDR1 LNHDA, CDR2 SQIVND (reference sequence). V lost 1 base, J lost 2 bases, and 6 bases lay in between.

The chain joins TRBV7-9 to TRBJ2-3, with D possibly TRBD2 on 5 matching bases. The CDR3 has 18 amino acids. Trimming left V 1 base short and J 3 bases short, with 20 bases between. Germline CDR1 and CDR2: SEHNR and FQNEAQ (reference sequence). The CDR3 DNA reads TGTGCCAGCAGCTTAGTGTACGGGGAAAGGGTCTGGACAGATACGCAGTATTTT. Residues: CASSLVYGERVWTDTQYF.

V usage is TRBV30 and J usage is TRBJ1-6; D may be TRBD1 (6 bases). The CDR3 contains 17 residues. Germline assignment: CDR1 GTSNPN and CDR2 SVGIG (reference sequence). Trimming took 2 bases from V and 4 from J, leaving 18 bases between them. CDR3 sequence reads: CAWSRRGADPYNSPLHF. The CDR3 region has the DNA TGTGCCTGGAGTAGGCGGGGGGCAGACCCTTATAATTCACCCCTCCACTTT.